The next 7 T cell receptor beta chains were all read from a single sample in a study of shared clonotypes between healthy human individuals. Assay: immunoSEQ multiplex PCR; the TCRdb copy retains only in-frame clones and omits some. The repertoire includes some 790,000 clones, approximately 72% of them detected once, and under 2% sits in the top ten. The sample taken for sequencing was memory CD4+ T cells sorted from blood. The subset is: CD45RA-negative fraction. The receptors here all came from a woman in her 30s in good health.

This clone was counted once. J is TRBJ2-3 and V is TRBV28; the D call may be TRBD1 or TRBD2 (5 bases each). The V gene's germline CDR1 is MDHEN and CDR2 SYDVKM. This CDR3 contains 15 residues. Trimming took 5 bases from V and 6 from J, leaving 18 bases between them. The CDR3 coding sequence is TGTGCCAGCAGTGTCAGGGTGGGGGTGAGGGATACGCAGTATTTT. As protein: CASSVRVGVRDTQYF.

This sequence joins TRBV11-2 and TRBJ1-1, with D uncertain. The CDR3 runs to 14 residues. Germline V gene data show CDR1 as SGHAT and CDR2 as FQNNGV. Trimming stripped 3 bases from V and 1 base from J, with 9 bases between. Written as DNA, the CDR3 is TGTGCCAGCAGCTTGAGGAATTCGAACACTGAAGCTTTCTTT. Translation: CASSLRNSNTEAFF.

This rearrangement joins TRBV28 to TRBJ1-5, with D possibly TRBD1 on 5 matching bases. The CDR3 consists of 16 residues. The V gene lost 6 bases and the J gene lost 0 bases, with 15 bases spanning the gap. CDR1 and CDR2 from the germline V gene are MDHEN and SYDVKM. CDR3 residues: CASRWGISPSNQPQHF. The CDR3 DNA sequence: TGTGCCAGCAGATGGGGGATCTCACCTAGCAATCAGCCCCAGCATTTT.

The V and J genes are TRBV6-5 and TRBJ1-2; unclear D gene. Trimming removed 6 bases from V and 5 bases from J, with 13 bases in between. This CDR3 is built from 13 residues. Germline-derived CDR1 and CDR2 are MNHEY and SVGAGI. CDR3 coding DNA: TGTGCCAGCAGCCTACGAGGGCGGTATGGCTACACCTTC. Its translation is CASSLRGRYGYTF.

This chain joins TRBV2 and TRBJ2-6, with 14 bases fitting TRBD2. CDR3 length: 19 residues. The V and J ends lost 3 bases and 3 bases, in that order; junction bases with no gene match: 7. From germline, CDR1 is SNHLY and CDR2 FYNNEI. The CDR3 coding sequence is TGTGCCAGCAGTGAGGCGGGACTAGCGGGAGCTGGTGGGGCCAACGTCCTGACTTTC. Its translation: CASSEAGLAGAGGANVLTF.

The rearrangement links TRBV29-1 to TRBJ2-2; D gene ambiguous. The germline V gene has CDR1 SQVTM and CDR2 ANQGSEA. The V and J ends lost 3 bases and 6 bases respectively, with 8 bases between them. The CDR3 contains 12 residues. CDR3 sequence reads: CSVELRPGELFF. The CDR3 coding sequence is TGCAGCGTTGAGTTGAGGCCCGGGGAGCTGTTTTTT.

V is TRBV11-2 and J is TRBJ1-4; D ambiguous. Trimming stripped 3 bases from V and 8 bases from J, with 19 bases between. The CDR3 totals 16 residues. Germline V gives CDR1 SGHAT, CDR2 FQNNGV. The CDR3 DNA reads TGTGCCAGCAGCTTGTCTTTGTCGGGGATTGGAGAAAAACTGTTTTTT. Amino acids: CASSLSLSGIGEKLFF.